This entry is about one TCR beta chain. Antigen unknown. These data come from a study of cytomegalovirus exposure and HLA in healthy donors. Study summary: There were about 85 million unique TCRs (from HLA-typed donors) in an early data release. Study-level findings and limits: Several of the most significant clusters appeared, in a later analysis, to be linked to common viral pathogens.

Researchers ran the PCR with 60 Vbeta and 13 Jbeta primers. Per the authors' pipeline: A follow-up analysis tallied 65 million to 80 million unique TCR beta chains, roughly 11 million shared. Using immunoSEQ multiplex PCR, the repertoire was profiled, and TCRdb retains in-frame clones only, with some absent. V and J calls and clone size are copied from that table; D and trimming were computed from the DNA. Among some 140,000 clones, 70% to 80% were seen once, and the ten largest hold 2.5% to 3.5%. CDR1 and CDR2 from the germline V gene are SGHRS and YFSETQ. This CDR3 region has 14 residues. The ends were cut back, 3 bases at V and 5 bases at J, with 14 bases in the middle.

The V call is TRBV5-1, the J call TRBJ1-1, with unresolved D. Material: PBMCs. The source of this sequence is a female donor in good health and CMV-seronegative. The CDR3, as DNA: TGCGCCAGCAGCTCAATCGGGGTAGAGACTGAAGCTTTCTTT. Residues: CASSSIGVETEAFF.